This T cell receptor (beta chain) was found in a study of cytomegalovirus exposure and HLA in healthy donors. General study findings and limits: No immune exposure information besides CMV serostatus was available. In a later analysis, parvovirus B19, influenza, CMV and Epstein-Barr virus appeared linked to several top co-occurrence clusters. A later analysis found TCR association rates differed by HLA locus, highest for DRB1 and lowest for HLA-C.

The V gene's germline CDR1 is SQVTM and CDR2 ANQGSEA. The V and J ends lost 7 bases and 10 bases respectively, with 20 bases between them. There are 13 residues in the CDR3. PCR amplification relied on 60 Vbeta primers (plus 13 Jbeta primers). TCRdb's table, derived via immunoSEQ multiplex PCR, lists solely in-frame clones and lacks some. Of 130,000 or so clones listed, 6.5% to 9.5% are singletons. This clone was observed a few times. Its matching antigen is unknown. The gene calls are TRBV29-1 and TRBJ2-1; D is unresolved. The sequencing sample was made of PBMCs. This TCR derives from a woman in her thirties or forties in good health and CMV-seropositive. CDR3 nucleotide sequence: TGCAGCGCCACTCCCGCCAGCCTCGGGGAGCAGTTCTTC. Its protein is CSATPASLGEQFF.